A selection of T cell receptor beta chains follows, all from one sample in a study of cytomegalovirus exposure and HLA in healthy donors. TCRdb's table, derived via immunoSEQ multiplex PCR, lists solely in-frame clones and lacks some. The sample has about 160,000 clones, and its top ten clones hold roughly 2%. The specimen sequenced was PBMCs. The receptors here all came from a man aged 30-40 years in good health and CMV-seronegative. Both conserved end residues are part of each CDR3. The order of the fields is V gene, D gene, J gene, CDR3 protein, CDR3 DNA. The D gene is left open where the match is weak.

TRBV6-5	NA	TRBJ1-3	CASSLQGSGNTIYF	TGTGCCAGCAGTCTACAGGGCTCTGGAAACACCATATATTTT
TRBV30	TRBD2	TRBJ2-7	CAGSGSADEQYF	TGTGCCGGTAGCGGGAGCGCAGACGAGCAGTACTTC
TRBV2	NA	TRBJ1-6	CASRLLGGLNYNSPLHF	TGTGCCAGCAGGTTATTGGGGGGATTGAACTATAATTCACCCCTCCACTTT
TRBV30	NA	TRBJ1-5	CACIMSGEGNQPQHF	TGTGCCTGTATTATGTCAGGGGAAGGAAATCAGCCCCAGCATTTT
TRBV4-1	NA	TRBJ2-2	CASSPRTGDWTGELFF	TGCGCCAGCAGCCCGCGGACGGGAGATTGGACCGGGGAGCTGTTTTTT
TRBV4-1	NA	TRBJ2-1	CASRSSGYNEQFF	TGCGCCAGCAGGTCCTCAGGATACAATGAGCAGTTCTTC
TRBV7-9	NA	TRBJ2-5	CASSLNQVGQYF	TGTGCCAGCAGCTTAAACCAGGTTGGCCAGTACTTC
TRBV4-3	NA	TRBJ1-2	CASSLRVQGPPGYTF	TGCGCCAGCAGCCTAAGGGTACAGGGACCCCCCGGCTACACCTTC
TRBV27	NA	TRBJ2-7	CASSFPGAGRAEQYF	TGTGCCAGCAGTTTCCCAGGGGCAGGTCGCGCCGAGCAGTACTTC
TRBV2	NA	TRBJ2-1	CASSEEGRPGYNEQFF	TGTGCCAGCAGTGAAGAAGGCCGCCCGGGCTACAATGAGCAGTTCTTC
TRBV29-1	TRBD1	TRBJ1-1	CSVEEWKTGGTEAFF	TGCAGCGTTGAAGAGTGGAAAACAGGGGGTACTGAGGCTTTCTTT
TRBV1	NA	TRBJ2-5	CTSSQAGPRETQYF	TGCACCAGCAGCCAAGCAGGTCCCCGAGAGACCCAGTACTTC
TRBV6-5	TRBD2	TRBJ2-1	CASSYSLAAGPSEQFF	TGTGCCAGCAGTTACTCCCTAGCGGCTGGTCCAAGTGAGCAGTTCTTC
TRBV5-1	TRBD2	TRBJ2-1	CASSSSSGKYSYNEQFF	TGCGCCAGCAGCTCGAGTAGCGGGAAATACTCCTACAATGAGCAGTTCTTC
TRBV30	TRBD1	TRBJ2-6	CAWSTGGFGVNVLTF	TGTGCCTGGAGTACAGGGGGCTTTGGGGTCAACGTCCTGACTTTC
TRBV13	TRBD2	TRBJ2-3	CASSLRTGGTDTQYF	TGTGCCAGCAGCTTAAGGACGGGAGGGACAGATACGCAGTATTTT
TRBV7-3	TRBD2	TRBJ2-2	CASSIGLAGGPRVNTGELFF	TGTGCCAGCAGCATCGGACTAGCGGGAGGGCCGAGGGTCAACACCGGGGAGCTGTTTTTT
TRBV28	NA	TRBJ1-1	CASSFRGTEAFF	TGTGCCAGCAGTTTCCGGGGCACTGAAGCTTTCTTT
TRBV4-2	TRBD2	TRBJ2-1	CASSQEPSGSSYNEQFF	TGTGCCAGCAGCCAAGAACCTAGCGGGAGCTCCTACAATGAGCAGTTCTTC
TRBV28	NA	TRBJ2-7	CASSPPDSYEQYF	TGTGCCAGCAGTCCCCCGGACAGTTACGAGCAGTACTTC
TRBV12-5	NA	TRBJ2-7	CASSLGGVEQYF	TGTGCTAGTTCCTTAGGAGGCGTCGAGCAGTACTTC
TRBV18	NA	TRBJ1-1	CASSPNTGMRIF	TGTGCCAGCTCACCCAACACAGGGATGCGGATCTTT
TRBV10-1	TRBD1	TRBJ1-1	CASSDAGQPNTEAFF	TGCGCCAGCAGCGACGCGGGACAGCCGAACACTGAAGCTTTCTTT
TRBV27	TRBD2	TRBJ2-7	CASSFGLAGAGYEQYF	TGTGCCAGCAGTTTCGGCCTAGCGGGAGCGGGCTACGAGCAGTACTTC
TRBV7-9	NA	TRBJ2-7	CASSRTIHYEQYF	TGTGCCAGCAGCCGGACTATACACTACGAGCAGTACTTC
TRBV29-1	TRBD1	TRBJ2-7	CSVENPTGDHYEQYF	TGCAGCGTTGAAAATCCGACAGGGGACCATTACGAGCAGTACTTC
TRBV27	NA	TRBJ1-5	CASAGRDYQPQHF	TGTGCCAGCGCAGGCCGGGACTATCAGCCCCAGCATTTT
TRBV15	NA	TRBJ1-1	CATSRDLGGNTEAFF	TGTGCCACCAGCAGAGATCTGGGGGGTAACACTGAAGCTTTCTTT
TRBV11-3	TRBD1	TRBJ2-2	CASSPGGDSTGELFF	TGTGCCAGCAGCCCAGGGGGCGATTCCACCGGGGAGCTGTTTTTT
TRBV27	TRBD2	TRBJ2-1	CASIQLAGEGGEQFF	TGTGCCAGCATTCAACTAGCGGGAGAGGGTGGTGAGCAGTTCTTC
TRBV6-1	TRBD1	TRBJ2-7	CASSEYGTAIYEQYF	TGTGCCAGCAGTGAATATGGGACAGCGATTTACGAGCAGTACTTC
TRBV30	TRBD1	TRBJ1-1	CAWSVQGSWTEAFF	TGTGCCTGGAGTGTACAGGGGTCGTGGACTGAAGCTTTCTTT
TRBV6-6	TRBD2	TRBJ2-7	CASSYSASGSGEQYF	TGTGCCAGCAGTTACTCGGCTAGCGGGAGTGGCGAGCAGTACTTC
TRBV19	NA	TRBJ1-2	CASTPGSASNYGYTF	TGTGCCAGTACCCCTGGGTCAGCGAGTAACTATGGCTACACCTTC
TRBV7-9	NA	TRBJ2-7	CASSLGQVLGYEQYF	TGTGCCAGCAGCTTAGGTCAGGTCCTTGGATACGAGCAGTACTTC